The 23 T cell receptor beta chains below come from one sample, sequenced in a study of T cell changes during pregnancy in multiple sclerosis. Assay: immunoSEQ multiplex PCR; the TCRdb copy retains only in-frame clones and omits some. The top ten hold roughly 2.1% of the sample, which has around 56,000 clones, 90% seen once. The material was peripheral blood, obtained in the first trimester of pregnancy. The source is a female donor in good health, enrolled as a control in a pregnancy study.

This chain links TRBV6-1 with TRBJ2-7; TRBD1 agrees at 10 bases. Germline values: CDR1 MNHNS, CDR2 SASEGT. This CDR3 comprises 13 residues. The junction had 5 bases not matched to a gene; V was cut back by 8 bases and J by 4 bases. CDR3 protein: CASWGQGWYEQYF. The CDR3 bases are TGTGCCAGCTGGGGACAGGGGTGGTACGAGCAGTACTTC.

The V gene is TRBV15, the J gene TRBJ2-3; 8 bases are shared with TRBD2. Germline values: CDR1 LNHNV, CDR2 YYDKDF (reference sequence). Losses at the gene ends were 8 bases for V and 1 base for J; bases not matched to a gene: 2. This CDR3 has 13 residues. CDR3 in amino acids: CATQAGGTDTQYF. DNA for the CDR3: TGTGCCACCCAAGCGGGGGGCACAGATACGCAGTATTTT.

V is TRBV7-6 and J is TRBJ2-1; D not resolved. The CDR3 length is 16 residues. CDR1 is SGHVS and CDR2 is FNYEAQ in the germline V gene. V lost 4 bases and J 8 bases, leaving 21 bases between the germline ends. Here the CDR3 reads CASSSGSAPLTDEQFF. The CDR3 coding sequence is TGTGCCAGCAGCTCAGGCTCCGCACCTCTAACAGATGAGCAGTTCTTC. Using reference TRBV7-6 and TRBJ2-1 for the parts outside the CDR3, the full variable domain is GAGVSQSPRYKVTKRGQDVALRCDPISGHVSLYWYRQALGQGPEFLTYFNYEAQQDKSGLPNDRFSAERPEGSISTLTIQRTEQRDSAMYRCASSSGSAPLTDEQFFGPGTRLTVL.

The V and J genes are TRBV15 and TRBJ2-5, with 9 bases fitting TRBD2. CDR1 and CDR2 from the germline V gene are LNHNV and YYDKDF (reference sequence). V lost 0 bases, J lost 5 bases, and 4 bases stayed unmatched. The CDR3 sequence is 15 residues long. The DNA of the CDR3 is TGTGCCACCAGCAGAGATAGCGGGGGTGGGGAGACCCAGTACTTC. Translating it yields CATSRDSGGGETQYF.

The V gene is TRBV5-1, the J gene TRBJ2-7, with 7 bases identical to TRBD1. The CDR3 sequence is 14 residues long. V lost 4 bases, J lost 4 bases, and 8 bases stayed unmatched. Germline CDR1 SGHRS, CDR2 YFSETQ. The CDR3 here is CASSPSSTGYEQYF. DNA of the CDR3: TGCGCCAGCAGCCCCTCGTCGACAGGGTACGAGCAGTACTTC.

The rearrangement links TRBV5-1 to TRBJ1-3; D is possibly TRBD1 (6 bases). CDR1 and CDR2 (germline): SGHRS, YFSETQ. Trimming pared 4 bases from V and 0 bases from J, leaving 14 bases between. The CDR3 is made up of 16 amino acids. The DNA for the CDR3 is TGCGCCAGCAGCGTCTCTTCACAGGGCTCTGGAAACACCATATATTTT. As protein: CASSVSSQGSGNTIYF.

This clone was counted only a few times. The V gene is TRBV6-1, the J gene TRBJ2-2; 7 nucleotides match TRBD1. The CDR3 has 15 residues. CDR1 is MNHNS, CDR2 SASEGT, per germline. V lost 7 bases, J lost 6 bases, and 11 bases stayed unmatched. DNA of the CDR3: TGTGCCAGCACTCCGGGCCAGGGGGACGCCGGGGAGCTGTTTTTT. Translating gives CASTPGQGDAGELFF.

This sequence joins TRBV6-6 and TRBJ1-5, with unresolved D. The CDR3 covers 14 residues. The germline V gene has CDR1 MNHNY and CDR2 SVGAGI (reference sequence). Trimming took off 0 bases at V and 7 bases at J, with 10 bases between the two ends. This CDR3 reads CASSYSTGRQPQHF. Here the CDR3 DNA reads TGTGCCAGCAGTTACTCGACGGGTCGGCAGCCCCAGCATTTT.

This clone was observed a single time. The rearrangement links TRBV7-9 to TRBJ2-7, with 11 bases matching TRBD2. After removal of 5 bases from V and 2 bases from J, the junction contained 5 bases not matched to a gene. Germline V gene lookup returns CDR1 SEHNR and CDR2 FQNEAQ (reference sequence). There are 15 residues in the CDR3. The CDR3 DNA reads as TGTGCCAGCAGCCAGGGACTAGCGGCTACCTACGAGCAGTACTTC. It translates to CASSQGLAATYEQYF.

The chain recombines TRBV21-1 with TRBJ1-1. TRBV21-1 is designated a pseudogene. This CDR3 is built from 13 residues. The CDR3 sequence: CASIPGGGTEAFF. As DNA, the CDR3 is TGTGCCAGCATTCCTGGGGGGGGGACTGAAGCTTTCTTT.

This clone was observed once. This chain uses TRBV27 with TRBJ2-7, with D hard to call. V was pared by 6 bases and J by 2 bases, with 11 bases between. The CDR3 length is 13 residues. CDR1 and CDR2 (germline): MNHEY, SMNVEV (reference sequence). The CDR3: CASRLTPTYEQYF. The CDR3, as DNA: TGTGCCAGCAGGTTGACACCTACCTACGAGCAGTACTTC.

A single count supports this clone. The V gene is TRBV7-9, the J gene TRBJ2-3, with 7 bases matching TRBD2. Unmatched junction bases numbered 6, after V lost 2 bases and J lost 4 bases. The germline V gene has CDR1 SEHNR and CDR2 FQNEAQ (reference sequence). The length of the CDR3 is 15 residues. The CDR3 nucleotides are TGTGCCAGCAGCTTACCTAGCGGCGTGGCAGATACGCAGTATTTT. As protein: CASSLPSGVADTQYF. Full variable domain (remainder filled in from reference TRBV7-9 and TRBJ2-3): DTGVSQNPRHKITKRGQNVTFRCDPISEHNRLYWYRQTLGQGPEFLTYFQNEAQLEKSRLLSDRFSAERPKGSFSTLEIQRTEQGDSAMYLCASSLPSGVADTQYFGPGTRLTVL.

The chain is built from TRBV27 and TRBJ1-3, with D unresolved. Germline CDR1 and CDR2: MNHEY and SMNVEV (reference sequence). Between the trimmed V and J ends, which lost 2 bases and 3 bases, there was a span of 8 bases. There are 14 residues in the CDR3. The CDR3 DNA is TGTGCCAGCAGTTTAACCGTGCGTGGAAACACCATATATTTT. It is translated as CASSLTVRGNTIYF.

The chain recombines TRBV19 with TRBJ2-7; 8 bases map to TRBD1. V lost 6 bases and J lost 2; bases outside the gene matches: 9. The CDR3 is made up of 15 amino acids. Germline-derived CDR1 and CDR2 are LNHDA and SQIVND (reference sequence). This CDR3 is CASRPTTGVTYEQYF. In nucleotides, the CDR3 is TGTGCCAGTAGGCCCACGACAGGGGTCACCTACGAGCAGTACTTC.

The chain combines TRBV11-1 with TRBJ2-1; no firm D call. The CDR3 sequence is 12 residues long. Germline CDR1 and CDR2: SGHAT and FQDESV (reference sequence). V lost 5 bases to trimming and J lost 7 bases, with 9 bases between them. CDR3 residues: CASSRNENEQFF. The CDR3 nucleotides are TGTGCCAGCAGCCGAAACGAGAATGAGCAGTTCTTC. The whole variable domain, remainder taken from reference TRBV11-1 and TRBJ2-1, is EAEVAQSPRYKITEKSQAVAFWCDPISGHATLYWYRQILGQGPELLVQFQDESVVDDSQLPKDRFSAERLKGVDSTLKIQPAELGDSAMYLCASSRNENEQFFGPGTRLTVL.

The rearrangement uses TRBV27 and TRBJ2-7; weak D call: TRBD1 (6 bases). The V end was cut by 3 bases, the J end by 2 bases, with 8 bases between. The CDR3 is 13 residues long. In germline, CDR1 is MNHEY, CDR2 SMNVEV (reference sequence). The CDR3 sequence: CASSLQGPYEQYF. The CDR3 coding sequence is TGTGCCAGCAGTTTGCAGGGGCCCTACGAGCAGTACTTC.

V usage is TRBV2 and J usage is TRBJ1-1; 9 nucleotides align to TRBD1. Germline CDR1 SNHLY, CDR2 FYNNEI. There are 14 residues in the CDR3. The junction had 3 bases not matched to a gene; V was cut back by 6 bases and J by 1 base. This CDR3 reads CASRAGQGNTEAFF. The CDR3, as DNA: TGTGCCAGCAGGGCGGGACAGGGGAACACTGAAGCTTTCTTT. The variable domain in full, with the rest retrieved from reference TRBV2 and TRBJ1-1, is EPEVTQTPSHQVTQMGQEVILRCVPISNHLYFYWYRQILGQKVEFLVSFYNNEISEKSEIFDDQFSVERPDGSNFTLKIRSTKLEDSAMYFCASRAGQGNTEAFFGQGTRLTVV.

The chain combines TRBV5-1 with TRBJ1-1; D is uncertain. V was pared by 5 bases and J by 5 bases, with 16 bases between. The CDR3 has 14 residues. Germline CDR1 SGHRS, CDR2 YFSETQ. The CDR3 sequence is CASSSDQAWTEAFF. The CDR3 coding sequence is TGCGCCAGCAGTTCTGATCAGGCGTGGACTGAAGCTTTCTTT.

The sample holds one count of this clone. V is TRBV11-2 and J is TRBJ1-1; TRBD1 might be the D (6 bases). With 5 bases removed from V and 2 bases from J, the gap between germline ends came to 21 bases. CDR3 size: 17 residues. Germline V gene data show CDR1 as SGHAT and CDR2 as FQNNGV. DNA for the CDR3: TGTGCCAGCAGCCCGCCTTGGACAGCGGGGGCCAACACTGAAGCTTTCTTT. Residues: CASSPPWTAGANTEAFF.

The sample holds one count of this clone. V usage is TRBV27 and J usage is TRBJ1-6; D is unclear. The CDR3 loop spans 16 amino acids. CDR1 is MNHEY, CDR2 SMNVEV, per germline (reference sequence). Trimming cost V 7 bases and J 0 bases, with 13 bases left between them. CDR3 in amino acids: CASTPRPGSYNSPLHF. The CDR3 DNA is TGTGCCAGCACCCCCCGCCCGGGCTCCTATAATTCACCCCTCCACTTT.

By sample fraction, this clone is medium-sized. V gene TRBV30 combines with J gene TRBJ1-2; D ambiguous. V was shortened by 3 bases and J by 8 bases, with 16 bases between the two germline ends. Germline CDR1 GTSNPN, CDR2 SVGIG (reference sequence). The CDR3 is 13 residues long. CDR3 sequence (DNA): TGTGCCTGGAGGCATGCGGGGTACCGGGGCTACACCTTC. It encodes CAWRHAGYRGYTF.

The gene calls are TRBV6-1 and TRBJ1-1; 7 positions agree with TRBD1. Germline loops: CDR1 MNHNS, CDR2 SASEGT. The CDR3 covers 13 residues. V lost 6 bases and J lost 1; bases outside the gene matches: 2. The chain's CDR3 is CASRRTGNTEAFF. The CDR3 bases are TGTGCCAGCAGGAGGACAGGGAACACTGAAGCTTTCTTT.

The chain has TRBV2 and TRBJ1-5, with D hard to call. V dropped 6 bases and J dropped 3 bases, with 12 bases sitting between them. The V gene's germline CDR1 is SNHLY and CDR2 FYNNEI. This CDR3 has 14 residues. The CDR3 nucleotides are TGTGCCAGCAGACCAGACACCTCCAATCAGCCCCAGCATTTT. Its protein product is CASRPDTSNQPQHF.